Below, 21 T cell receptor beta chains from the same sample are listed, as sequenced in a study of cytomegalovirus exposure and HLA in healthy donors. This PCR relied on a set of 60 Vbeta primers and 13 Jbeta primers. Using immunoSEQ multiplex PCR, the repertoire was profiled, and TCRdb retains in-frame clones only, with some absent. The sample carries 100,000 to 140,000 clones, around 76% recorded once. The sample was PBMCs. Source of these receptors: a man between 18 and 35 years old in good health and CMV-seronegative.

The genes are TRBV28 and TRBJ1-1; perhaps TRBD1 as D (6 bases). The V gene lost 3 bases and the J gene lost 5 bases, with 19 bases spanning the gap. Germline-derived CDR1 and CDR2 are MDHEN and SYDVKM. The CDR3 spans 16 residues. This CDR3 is CASSFSFGGAATEAFF. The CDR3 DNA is TGTGCCAGCAGTTTCAGTTTCGGGGGGGCAGCGACTGAAGCTTTCTTT.

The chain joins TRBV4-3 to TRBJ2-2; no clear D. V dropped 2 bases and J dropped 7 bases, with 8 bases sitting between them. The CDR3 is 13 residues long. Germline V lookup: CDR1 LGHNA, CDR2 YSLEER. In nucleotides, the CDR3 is TGCGCCAGCAGCCAAAACCCCAGCGGGGAGCTGTTTTTT. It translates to CASSQNPSGELFF.

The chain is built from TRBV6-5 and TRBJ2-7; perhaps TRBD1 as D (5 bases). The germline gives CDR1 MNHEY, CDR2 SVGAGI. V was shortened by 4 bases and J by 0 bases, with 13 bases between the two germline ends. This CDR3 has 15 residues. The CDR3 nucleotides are TGTGCCAGCAGTTCCCCCTCAGGGAACTCCTACGAGCAGTACTTC. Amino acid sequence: CASSSPSGNSYEQYF.

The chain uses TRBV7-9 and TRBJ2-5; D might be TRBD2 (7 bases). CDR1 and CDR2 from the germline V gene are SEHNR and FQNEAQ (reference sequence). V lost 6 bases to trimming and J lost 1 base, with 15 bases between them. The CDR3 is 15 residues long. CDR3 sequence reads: CASRGAGALQETQYF. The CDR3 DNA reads TGTGCCAGCAGGGGGGCGGGGGCTCTCCAAGAGACCCAGTACTTC.

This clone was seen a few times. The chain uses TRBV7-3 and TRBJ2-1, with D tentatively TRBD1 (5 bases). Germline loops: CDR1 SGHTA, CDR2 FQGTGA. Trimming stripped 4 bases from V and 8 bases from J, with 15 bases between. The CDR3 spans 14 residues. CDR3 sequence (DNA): TGTGCCAGCAGCTCCGATTTTGGGGCTGATGAGCAGTTCTTC. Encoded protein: CASSSDFGADEQFF.

The CDR3 reads CASSLWQDNTGELFF. CDR3 DNA: TGCGCCAGCAGCTTGTGGCAGGATAACACCGGGGAGCTGTTTTTT. This chain links TRBV5-1 with TRBJ2-2, with unresolved D. CDR1 SGHRS and CDR2 YFSETQ come from the germline V gene. The CDR3 runs to 15 residues. Trimming stripped 1 base from V and 2 bases from J, with 9 bases between.

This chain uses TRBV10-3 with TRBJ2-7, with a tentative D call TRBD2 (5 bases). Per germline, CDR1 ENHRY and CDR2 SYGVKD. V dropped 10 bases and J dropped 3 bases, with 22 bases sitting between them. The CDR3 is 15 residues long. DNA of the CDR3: TGTGCCACCAAGGGAGATACCTCGCTGGTCTACGAGCAGTACTTC. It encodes CATKGDTSLVYEQYF.

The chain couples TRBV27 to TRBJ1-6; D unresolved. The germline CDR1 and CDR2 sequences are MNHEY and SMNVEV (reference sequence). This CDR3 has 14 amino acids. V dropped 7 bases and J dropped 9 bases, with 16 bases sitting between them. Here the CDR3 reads CASTTGRGSSPLHF. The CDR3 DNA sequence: TGTGCCAGCACCACCGGGCGGGGAAGTTCACCCCTCCACTTT.

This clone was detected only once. CDR3 in amino acids: CASTSSGGGGNEQFF. For the CDR3, the DNA is TGTGCCAGCACCTCCTCGGGAGGGGGCGGAAATGAGCAGTTCTTC. The chain carries TRBV14 and TRBJ2-1; maybe TRBD2 (8 bases). The CDR3 consists of 15 residues. V was trimmed by 7 bases and J by 7 bases, leaving 20 bases between them. CDR1 is SGHDN, CDR2 FVKESK, per germline.

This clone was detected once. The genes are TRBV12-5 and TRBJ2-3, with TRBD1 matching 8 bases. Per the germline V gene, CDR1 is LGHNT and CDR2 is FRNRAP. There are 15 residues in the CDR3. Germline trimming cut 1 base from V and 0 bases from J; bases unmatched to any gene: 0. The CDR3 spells CASGLGQGSTDTQYF. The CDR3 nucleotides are TGTGCTAGTGGTTTGGGACAGGGGAGCACAGATACGCAGTATTTT.

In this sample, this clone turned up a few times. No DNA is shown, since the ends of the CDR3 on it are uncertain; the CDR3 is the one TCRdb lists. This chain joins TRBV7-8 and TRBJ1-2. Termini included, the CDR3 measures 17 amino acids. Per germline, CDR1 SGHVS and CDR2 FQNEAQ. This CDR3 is CASSSFGGGSPSYGYPF.

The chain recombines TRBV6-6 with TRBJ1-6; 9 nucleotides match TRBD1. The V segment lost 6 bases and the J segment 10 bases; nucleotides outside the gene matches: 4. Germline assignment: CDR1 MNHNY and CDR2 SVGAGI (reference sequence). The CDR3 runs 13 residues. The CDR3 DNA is TGTGCCAGCAGGGGACAGGGAGGCTCACCCCTCCACTTT. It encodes CASRGQGGSPLHF.

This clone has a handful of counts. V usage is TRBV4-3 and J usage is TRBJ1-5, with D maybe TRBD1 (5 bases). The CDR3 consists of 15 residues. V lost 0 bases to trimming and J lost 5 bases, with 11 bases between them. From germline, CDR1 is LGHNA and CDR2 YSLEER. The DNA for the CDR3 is TGCGCCAGCAGCCAAGATCTGTCAGGGTATCAGCCCCAGCATTTT. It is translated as CASSQDLSGYQPQHF.

The CDR3 DNA is TGTGCCAGCAGCGCGAACCCCCATAGGGCGGGGGGCGTGAACACCGGGGAGCTGTTTTTT. Amino acids: CASSANPHRAGGVNTGELFF. The chain couples TRBV9 to TRBJ2-2, with 8 bases fitting TRBD2. Germline V gives CDR1 SGDLS, CDR2 YYNGEE. The CDR3 runs to 20 residues. Unmatched junction bases numbered 17, after V lost 3 bases and J lost 1 base. Looking up the rest from reference TRBV9 and TRBJ2-2 gives the full variable domain: DSGVTQTPKHLITATGQRVTLRCSPRSGDLSVYWYQQSLDQGLQFLIQYYNGEERAKGNILERFSAQQFPDLHSELNLSSLELGDSALYFCASSANPHRAGGVNTGELFFGEGSRLTVL.

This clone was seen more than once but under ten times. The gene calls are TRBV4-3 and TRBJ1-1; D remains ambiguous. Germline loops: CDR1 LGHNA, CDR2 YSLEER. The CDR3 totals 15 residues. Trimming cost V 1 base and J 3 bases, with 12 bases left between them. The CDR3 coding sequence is TGCGCCAGCAGCCAAGGGGAGGGTTCCTACACTGAAGCTTTCTTT. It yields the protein CASSQGEGSYTEAFF.

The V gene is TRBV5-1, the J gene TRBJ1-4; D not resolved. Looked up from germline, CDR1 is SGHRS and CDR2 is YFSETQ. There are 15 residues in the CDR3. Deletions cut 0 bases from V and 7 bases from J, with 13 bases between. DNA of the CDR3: TGCGCCAGCAGCTTGGTACCTAGCGGGCTTGAAAAACTGTTTTTT. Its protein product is CASSLVPSGLEKLFF.

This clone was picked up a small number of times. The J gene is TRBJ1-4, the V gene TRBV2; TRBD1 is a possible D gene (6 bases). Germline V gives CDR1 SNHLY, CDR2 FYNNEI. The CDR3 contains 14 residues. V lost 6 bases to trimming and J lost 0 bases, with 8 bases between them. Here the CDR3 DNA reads TGTGCCAGCAGAGGACAGACAACTAATGAAAAACTGTTTTTT. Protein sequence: CASRGQTTNEKLFF.

The CDR3 is CASSIGLKGVTGELFF. The CDR3, as DNA: TGTGCCAGTAGTATAGGGCTAAAGGGAGTCACCGGGGAGCTGTTTTTT. The V gene is TRBV19, the J gene TRBJ2-2, with D perhaps matching TRBD2 (5 bases). V was cut by 1 base and J by 4 bases, with 13 bases left in between. From germline, CDR1 is LNHDA and CDR2 SQIVND (reference sequence). CDR3 length equals 16 residues.

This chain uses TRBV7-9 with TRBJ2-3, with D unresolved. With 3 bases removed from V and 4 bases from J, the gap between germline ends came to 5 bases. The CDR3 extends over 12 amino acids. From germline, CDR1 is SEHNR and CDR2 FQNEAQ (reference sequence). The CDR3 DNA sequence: TGTGCCAGCAGCTTCTTTCCAGATACGCAGTATTTT. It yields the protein CASSFFPDTQYF.

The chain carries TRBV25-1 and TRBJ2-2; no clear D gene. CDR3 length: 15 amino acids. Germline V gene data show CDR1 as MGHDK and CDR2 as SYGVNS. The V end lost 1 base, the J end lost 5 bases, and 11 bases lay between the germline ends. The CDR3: CASSESFSQTGELFF. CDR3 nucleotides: TGTGCCAGCAGTGAATCATTCTCACAGACCGGGGAGCTGTTTTTT.

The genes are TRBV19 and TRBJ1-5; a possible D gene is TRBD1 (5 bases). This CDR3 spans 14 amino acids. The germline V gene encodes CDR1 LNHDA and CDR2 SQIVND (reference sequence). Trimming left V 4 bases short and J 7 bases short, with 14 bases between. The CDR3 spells CASSNGGTSQPQHF. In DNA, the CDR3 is TGTGCCAGTAGTAATGGAGGGACGAGCCAGCCCCAGCATTTT.